This is a list of T cell receptor beta chains from one sample in a study of vaccination effects on CD4 cells after COVID-19. Clones were read by immunoSEQ multiplex PCR, and TCRdb kept only the in-frame ones, dropping some. The top ten clones hold 1.5% to 2% of a sample with about 60,000 clones, roughly 80% of them seen once. These TCRs' antigens remain unknown. The sample here was CD4+ T cells from PBMCs cultured with HCoV-OC43 spike peptides, taken after COVID-19 vaccination. These receptors were obtained from a human donor who received a COVID-19 vaccine. The CDR3 runs from the conserved cysteine through the conserved F or W. D genes are given only for firm matches. Clone size appears in some rows only: once, few, many, or a class for an expanded clone.

>TRBV5-1|TRBD2|TRBJ2-5|.
CASSLMGLAGGNRTQYF
TGCGCCAGCAGCTTGATGGGGCTAGCGGGGGGTAATCGGACCCAGTACTTC
>TRBV10-3|.|TRBJ2-3|few
CAISESGTTDTQYF
TGTGCCATCAGTGAGTCTGGCACCACAGATACGCAGTATTTT
>TRBV2|.|TRBJ1-6|.
CASSDTSRGSNSPLHF
TGTGCCAGCAGTGACACCTCGAGGGGGAGCAATTCACCCCTCCACTTT
>TRBV19|.|TRBJ2-3|.
CASSIRRISTDTQYF
TGTGCCAGTAGTATCCGGCGGATTAGCACAGATACGCAGTATTTT
>TRBV7-6|.|TRBJ1-1|.
CASSLAEGTEAFF
TGTGCCAGCAGCTTAGCGGAGGGGACTGAAGCTTTCTTT
>TRBV6-5|TRBD1|TRBJ1-2|.
CASTQGASYGYTF
TGTGCCAGCACGCAGGGGGCGAGCTATGGCTACACCTTC
>TRBV4-1|TRBD1|TRBJ1-2|.
CASSRDRGRGGYTF
TGCGCCAGCAGCCGAGACAGGGGGCGTGGGGGCTACACCTTC
>TRBV6-5|.|TRBJ2-5|.
CASRTGMGETQYF
TGTGCCAGCAGAACAGGGATGGGAGAGACCCAGTACTTC
>TRBV3-1/TRBV3-2|TRBD2|TRBJ2-5|.
CASSLLAGGPSQYF
TGTGCCAGCAGCCTTCTAGCGGGGGGGCCTTCCCAGTACTTC
>TRBV28|TRBD1|TRBJ1-1|.
CASSYYQTGGAFF
TGTGCCAGCAGTTATTATCAAACAGGGGGAGCTTTCTTT
>TRBV5-1|.|TRBJ1-2|.
CASSLEKVNYGYTF
TGCGCCAGCAGCTTGGAGAAGGTCAACTATGGCTACACCTTC
>TRBV3-1/TRBV3-2|TRBD1|TRBJ1-6|.
CAPLGRDRGLSGSYNSPLHF
TGTGCCCCCCTGGGGAGGGACAGGGGGCTGAGTGGATCCTATAATTCACCCCTCCACTTT
>TRBV11-1|TRBD1|TRBJ1-1|.
CASSSGTGTLEAFF
TGTGCCAGCAGCTCAGGGACAGGGACACTTGAAGCTTTCTTT
>TRBV6-1|.|TRBJ1-2|once
CASSERFPGYGYTF
TGTGCCAGCAGTGAACGGTTCCCAGGGTATGGCTACACCTTC
>TRBV25-1|.|TRBJ1-5|.
CASSELGGRGPQHF
TGTGCCAGCAGTGAACTTGGTGGAAGGGGACCCCAGCATTTT
>TRBV6-6|.|TRBJ2-3|.
CASSYGRGTDTQYF
TGTGCCAGCAGTTACGGCAGGGGCACAGATACGCAGTATTTT
>TRBV5-4|TRBD2|TRBJ2-5|.
CASSSPTSGGQETQYF
TGTGCCAGCAGCTCACCGACTAGCGGGGGGCAAGAGACCCAGTACTTC
>TRBV6-2/TRBV6-3|.|TRBJ1-1|.
CASSYLWQNTEAFF
TGTGCCAGCAGTTATCTTTGGCAGAACACTGAAGCTTTCTTT
>TRBV5-1|TRBD1|TRBJ2-3|.
CASSPQGTDTQYF
TGCGCCAGCAGCCCACAGGGGACAGATACGCAGTATTTT
>TRBV9|.|TRBJ2-5|.
CASSAEAGGASGKTQYF
TGTGCCAGCAGCGCGGAGGCTGGGGGCGCTTCCGGAAAGACCCAGTACTTC
>TRBV3-1/TRBV3-2|.|TRBJ1-3|.
CASSMGAGNTIYF
TGTGCCAGCAGCATGGGAGCAGGAAACACCATATATTTT
>TRBV6-5|.|TRBJ2-3|.
CASSYVGADTQYF
TGTGCCAGCAGTTACGTGGGAGCAGATACGCAGTATTTT
>TRBV6-6|TRBD1|TRBJ1-1|.
CASSSGQGIPEAFF
TGTGCCAGCAGTTCAGGACAGGGGATCCCTGAAGCTTTCTTT
>TRBV4-2|TRBD1|TRBJ2-6|few
CASSQENRGEGANVLTF
TGTGCCAGCAGCCAAGAAAACAGGGGTGAAGGAGCCAACGTCCTGACTTTC
>TRBV2|TRBD1|TRBJ2-4|few
CASSNRGNGMVAKNIQYF
TGTGCCAGCAGCAACAGGGGGAACGGTATGGTGGCCAAAAACATTCAGTACTTC
>TRBV12-3/TRBV12-4|TRBD1|TRBJ1-2|.
CASSVQGVAGYTF
TGTGCCAGCAGTGTCCAGGGGGTCGCTGGCTACACCTTC
>TRBV30|TRBD2|TRBJ2-3|.
CAWSAGLANTDTQYF
TGTGCCTGGAGCGCCGGACTAGCGAACACAGATACGCAGTATTTT
>TRBV19|TRBD1|TRBJ2-3|.
CASSIQTGTDTQYF
TGTGCCAGTAGTATCCAGACAGGGACAGATACGCAGTATTTT
>TRBV15|TRBD2|TRBJ2-5|.
CATSGTSGGYQETQYF
TGTGCCACCAGCGGAACTAGCGGGGGGTACCAAGAGACCCAGTACTTC
>TRBV6-5|.|TRBJ1-6|.
CASSPDADPTPLHF
TGTGCCAGCAGCCCCGATGCCGACCCGACACCCCTCCACTTT
>TRBV9|TRBD2|TRBJ2-1|.
CASSVSGGAGYNEQFF
TGTGCCAGCAGCGTAAGCGGGGGGGCGGGTTACAATGAGCAGTTCTTC
>TRBV19|.|TRBJ2-1|.
CASSIRIWGGAQYNEQFF
TGTGCCAGTAGTATAAGGATTTGGGGGGGGGCCCAATACAATGAGCAGTTCTTC
>TRBV9|TRBD2|TRBJ2-5|.
CASSVGTSEETQYF
TGTGCCAGCAGCGTAGGTACTAGCGAGGAGACCCAGTACTTC
>TRBV2|.|TRBJ1-3|few
CASSREGPGNTIYF
TGTGCCAGCAGTCGGGAGGGGCCCGGAAACACCATATATTTT
>TRBV5-1|TRBD1|TRBJ1-1|few
CASSSASQGARNTEAFF
TGCGCCAGCAGCTCCGCCTCGCAGGGGGCAAGGAACACTGAAGCTTTCTTT
>TRBV19|TRBD2|TRBJ2-1|.
CASSVLGLESSEQFF
TGTGCCAGTAGTGTACTGGGACTAGAATCGAGTGAGCAGTTCTTC
>TRBV24-1|TRBD1|TRBJ2-6|.
CATSDASLTGGFSGANVLTF
TGTGCCACCAGTGACGCTTCACTGACAGGGGGATTCTCTGGGGCCAACGTCCTGACTTTC
>TRBV7-8|.|TRBJ2-1|.
CASSLGTRFGEQFF
TGTGCCAGCAGCTTAGGGACCAGGTTCGGTGAGCAGTTCTTC
>TRBV24-1|TRBD1|TRBJ2-5|.
CATSDLVVQGAQYF
TGTGCCACCAGTGATTTAGTAGTGCAGGGGGCCCAGTACTTC
>TRBV7-9|.|TRBJ1-2|.
CASSQLSGVEGYTF
TGTGCCAGCAGCCAGCTTTCAGGGGTGGAAGGCTACACCTTC
>TRBV18|.|TRBJ2-5|.
CASSPRTVQETQYF
TGTGCCAGCTCACCCAGGACGGTCCAAGAGACCCAGTACTTC
>TRBV6-5|.|TRBJ1-4|.
CASSQGLATKLFF
TGTGCCAGCAGCCAGGGGCTGGCAACAAAACTGTTTTTT
>TRBV3-1/TRBV3-2|.|TRBJ1-5|.
CASSQAAGEMADAKNQPQHF
TGTGCCAGCAGCCAAGCGGCGGGCGAGATGGCCGATGCGAAGAATCAGCCCCAGCATTTT
>TRBV5-1|.|TRBJ2-3|few
CASSLERTQYF
TGCGCCAGCAGCTTGGAACGTACGCAGTATTTT
>TRBV5-6|.|TRBJ1-3|.
CASSLLGEGSGNTIYF
TGTGCCAGCAGCTTGTTAGGGGAAGGCTCTGGAAACACCATATATTTT
>TRBV9|.|TRBJ2-5|.
CASSDPTGHQETQYF
TGTGCCAGCAGCGACCCCACCGGACACCAAGAGACCCAGTACTTC
>TRBV30|.|TRBJ2-2|.
CAWSGLDGFTGELFF
TGTGCCTGGAGTGGACTCGATGGTTTCACCGGGGAGCTGTTTTTT
>TRBV14|TRBD1|TRBJ1-2|.
CASSPGQGHGYTF
TGTGCCAGCAGCCCCGGACAGGGCCATGGCTACACCTTC
>TRBV19|TRBD1|TRBJ1-4|.
CASTPGQGNEKLFF
TGTGCCAGTACTCCGGGACAGGGTAATGAAAAACTGTTTTTT